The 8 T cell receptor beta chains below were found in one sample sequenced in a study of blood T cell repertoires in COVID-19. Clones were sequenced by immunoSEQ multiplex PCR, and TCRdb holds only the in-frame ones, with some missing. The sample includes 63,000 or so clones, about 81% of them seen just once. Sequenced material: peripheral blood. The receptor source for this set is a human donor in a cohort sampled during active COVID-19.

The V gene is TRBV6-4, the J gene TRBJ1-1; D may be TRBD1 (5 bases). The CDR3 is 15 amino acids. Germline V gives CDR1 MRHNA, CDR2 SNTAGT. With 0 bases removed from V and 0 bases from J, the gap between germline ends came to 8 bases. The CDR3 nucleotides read TGTGCCAGCAGTGACTCGCCAGGGATGAACACTGAAGCTTTCTTT. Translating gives CASSDSPGMNTEAFF.

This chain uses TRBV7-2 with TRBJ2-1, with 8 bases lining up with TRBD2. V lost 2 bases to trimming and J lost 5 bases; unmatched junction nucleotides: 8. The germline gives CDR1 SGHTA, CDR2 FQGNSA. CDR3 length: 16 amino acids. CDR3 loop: CASSLYGRDFDNEQFF. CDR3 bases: TGTGCCAGCAGCTTATACGGGAGGGATTTTGACAATGAGCAGTTCTTC.

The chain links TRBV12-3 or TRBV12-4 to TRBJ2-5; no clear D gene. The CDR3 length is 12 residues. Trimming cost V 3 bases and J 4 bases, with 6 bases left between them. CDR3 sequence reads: CASSLSRETQYF. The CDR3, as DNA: TGTGCCAGCAGTTTGTCCAGAGAGACCCAGTACTTC.

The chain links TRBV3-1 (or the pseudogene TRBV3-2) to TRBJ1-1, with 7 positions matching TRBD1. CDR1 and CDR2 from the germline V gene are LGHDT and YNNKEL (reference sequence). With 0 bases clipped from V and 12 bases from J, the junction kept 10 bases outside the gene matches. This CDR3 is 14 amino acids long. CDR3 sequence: CASSQDRQGVDSFF. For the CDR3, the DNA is TGTGCCAGCAGCCAAGATCGCCAGGGGGTAGATTCTTTCTTT.

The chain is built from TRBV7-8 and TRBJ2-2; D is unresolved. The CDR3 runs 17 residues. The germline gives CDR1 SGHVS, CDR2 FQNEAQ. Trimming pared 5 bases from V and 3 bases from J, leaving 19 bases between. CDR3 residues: CASSRITEFRDTGELFF. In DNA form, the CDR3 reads TGTGCCAGCAGCCGTATTACGGAATTTCGGGACACCGGGGAGCTGTTTTTT. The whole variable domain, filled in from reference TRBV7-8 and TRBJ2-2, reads GAGVSQSPRYKVAKRGQDVALRCDPISGHVSLFWYQQALGQGPEFLTYFQNEAQLDKSGLPSDRFFAERPEGSVSTLKIQRTQQEDSAVYLCASSRITEFRDTGELFFGEGSRLTVL.

DNA of the CDR3: TGTGCCAGCTCACCGTCGACTAGCCCCTCAAACGAGCAGTACTTC. It specifies CASSPSTSPSNEQYF. The chain uses TRBV18 and TRBJ2-7, with 7 nucleotides matching TRBD2. Trimming at V came to 3 bases and at J to 5 bases, leaving 10 bases not matched to a gene. The CDR3 is 15 amino acids. From germline, CDR1 is KGHSH and CDR2 LQKENI.

The CDR3 protein is CASSPYLGGGSYEQYF. The CDR3 DNA is TGTGCCAGCAGCCCTTACCTAGGCGGAGGCTCCTACGAGCAGTACTTC. V is TRBV27 and J is TRBJ2-7; D possibly corresponds to TRBD2 (5 bases). V lost 6 bases and J lost 0, with 18 bases in between. The CDR3 is 16 residues long. Germline V gene data show CDR1 as MNHEY and CDR2 as SMNVEV (reference sequence).

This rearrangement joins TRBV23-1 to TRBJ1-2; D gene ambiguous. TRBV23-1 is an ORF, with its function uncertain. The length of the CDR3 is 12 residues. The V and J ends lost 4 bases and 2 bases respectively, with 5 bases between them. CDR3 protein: CASSPRNYGYTF. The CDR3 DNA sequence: TGCGCCAGCAGTCCTAGAAACTATGGCTACACCTTC.